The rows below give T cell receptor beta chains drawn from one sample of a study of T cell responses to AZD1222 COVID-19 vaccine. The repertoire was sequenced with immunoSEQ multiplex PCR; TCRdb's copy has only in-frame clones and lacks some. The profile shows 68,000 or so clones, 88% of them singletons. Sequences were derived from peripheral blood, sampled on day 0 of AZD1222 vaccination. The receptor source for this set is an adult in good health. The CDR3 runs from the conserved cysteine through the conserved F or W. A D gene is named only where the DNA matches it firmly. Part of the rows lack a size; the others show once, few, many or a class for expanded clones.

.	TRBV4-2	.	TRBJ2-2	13	CASSPWVTGELFF	TGTGCCAGCAGCCCATGGGTTACCGGGGAGCTGTTTTTT
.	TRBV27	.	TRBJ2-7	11	CASGIPYEQYF	TGTGCAAGCGGAATCCCCTACGAGCAGTACTTC
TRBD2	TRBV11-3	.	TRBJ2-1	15	CASSTGLAGGNEQFF	TGTGCCAGCAGCACGGGGCTAGCGGGAGGCAATGAGCAGTTCTTC
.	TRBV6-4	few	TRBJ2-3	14	CASSEGASTDTQYF	TGTGCCAGCAGTGAGGGGGCTAGCACAGATACGCAGTATTTT
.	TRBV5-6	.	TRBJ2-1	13	CASDLGPYNEQFF	TGTGCCAGCGACTTGGGGCCTTACAATGAGCAGTTCTTC
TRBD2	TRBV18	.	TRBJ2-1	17	CASSPPSGGPNYNEQFF	TGTGCCAGCTCACCACCCAGCGGGGGCCCCAACTACAATGAGCAGTTCTTC
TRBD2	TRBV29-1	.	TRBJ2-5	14	CSVRTSGRQETQYF	TGCAGCGTTCGAACTAGCGGCCGTCAAGAGACCCAGTACTTC
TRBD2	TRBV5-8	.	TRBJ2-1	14	CAQNGGRPHNEQFF	TGTGCCCAGAACGGCGGGAGGCCACACAATGAGCAGTTCTTC
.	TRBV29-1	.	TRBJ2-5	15	CSVEEGGKGSETQYF	TGCAGCGTCGAAGAGGGGGGAAAGGGATCTGAGACCCAGTACTTC
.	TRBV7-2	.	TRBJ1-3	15	CASSRLSSSGNTIYF	TGTGCCAGCAGCCGTTTGAGTAGCTCTGGAAACACCATATATTTT
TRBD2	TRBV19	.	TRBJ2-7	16	CASSSAASGRDYEQYF	TGTGCCAGTAGCAGTGCGGCTAGCGGGAGGGACTACGAGCAGTACTTC
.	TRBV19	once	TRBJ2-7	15	CASSIIEGASYEQYF	TGTGCCAGTAGTATAATTGAAGGGGCCTCCTACGAGCAGTACTTC